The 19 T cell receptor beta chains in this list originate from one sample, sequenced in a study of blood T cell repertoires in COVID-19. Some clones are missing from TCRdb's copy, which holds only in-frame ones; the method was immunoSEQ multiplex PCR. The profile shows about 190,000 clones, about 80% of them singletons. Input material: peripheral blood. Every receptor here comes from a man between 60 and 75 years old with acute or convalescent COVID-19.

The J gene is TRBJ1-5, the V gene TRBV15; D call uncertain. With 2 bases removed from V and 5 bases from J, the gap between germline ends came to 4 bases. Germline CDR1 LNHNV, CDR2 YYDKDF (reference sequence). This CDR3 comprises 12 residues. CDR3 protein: CATSRPDQPQHF. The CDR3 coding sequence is TGTGCCACCAGCAGACCTGATCAGCCCCAGCATTTT.

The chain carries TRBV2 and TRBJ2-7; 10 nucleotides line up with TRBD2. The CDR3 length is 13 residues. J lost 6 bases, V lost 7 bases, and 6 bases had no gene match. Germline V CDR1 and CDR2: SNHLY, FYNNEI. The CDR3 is CASILAGVGEQYF. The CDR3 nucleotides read TGTGCCAGCATTCTAGCGGGAGTGGGCGAGCAGTACTTC.

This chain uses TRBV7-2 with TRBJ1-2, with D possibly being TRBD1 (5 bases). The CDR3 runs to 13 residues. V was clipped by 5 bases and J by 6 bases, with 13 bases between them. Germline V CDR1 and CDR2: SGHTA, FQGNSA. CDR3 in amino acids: CASSHDRTDGYTF. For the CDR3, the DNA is TGTGCCAGCAGCCATGACAGAACCGATGGCTACACCTTC.

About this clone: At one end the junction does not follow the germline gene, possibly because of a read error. The CDR3 here is CASSLAASSYNDQFF. CDR3 DNA sequence: TGCGCCAGCAGCTTAGCGGCCTCCTCCTACAATGACCAGTTCTTC. The chain combines TRBV5-1 with TRBJ2-1, with D possibly matching TRBD2 (5 bases). The germline CDR1 and CDR2 sequences are SGHRS and YFSETQ. This CDR3 is 15 amino acids long.

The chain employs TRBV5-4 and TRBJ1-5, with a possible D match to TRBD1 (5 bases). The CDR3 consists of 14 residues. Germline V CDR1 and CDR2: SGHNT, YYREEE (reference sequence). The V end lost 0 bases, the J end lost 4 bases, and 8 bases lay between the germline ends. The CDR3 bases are TGTGCCAGCAGCTTGGGGGCAGGGAATCAGCCCCAGCATTTT. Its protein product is CASSLGAGNQPQHF. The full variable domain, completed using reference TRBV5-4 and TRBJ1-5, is ETGVTQSPTHLIKTRGQQVTLRCSSQSGHNTVSWYQQALGQGPQFIFQYYREEENGRGNFPPRFSGLQFPNYSSELNVNALELDDSALYLCASSLGAGNQPQHFGDGTRLSIL.

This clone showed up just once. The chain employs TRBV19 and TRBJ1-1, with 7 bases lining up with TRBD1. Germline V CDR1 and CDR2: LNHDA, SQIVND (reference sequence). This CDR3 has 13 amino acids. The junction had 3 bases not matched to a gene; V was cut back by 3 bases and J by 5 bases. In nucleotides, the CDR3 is TGTGCCAGTAGTATGACAGGGTGGACTGAAGCTTTCTTT. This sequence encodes CASSMTGWTEAFF.

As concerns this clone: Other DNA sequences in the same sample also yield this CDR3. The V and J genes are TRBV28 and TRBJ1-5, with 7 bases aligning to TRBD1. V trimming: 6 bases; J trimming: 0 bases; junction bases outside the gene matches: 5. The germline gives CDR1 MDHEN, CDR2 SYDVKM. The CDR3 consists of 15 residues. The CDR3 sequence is CASRAGGYSNQPQHF. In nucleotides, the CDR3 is TGTGCCAGCAGAGCAGGGGGATATAGCAATCAGCCCCAGCATTTT.

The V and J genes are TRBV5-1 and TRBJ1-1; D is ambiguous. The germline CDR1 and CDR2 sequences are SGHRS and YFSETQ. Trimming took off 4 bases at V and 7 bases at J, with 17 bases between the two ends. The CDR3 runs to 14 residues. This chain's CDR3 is CASSAGNIRGEAFF. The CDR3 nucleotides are TGCGCCAGCAGCGCCGGGAATATACGGGGTGAAGCTTTCTTT.

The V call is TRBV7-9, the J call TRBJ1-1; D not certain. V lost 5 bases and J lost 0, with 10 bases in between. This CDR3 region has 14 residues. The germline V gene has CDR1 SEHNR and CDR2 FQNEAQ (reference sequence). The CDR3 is CASSLQNMNTEAFF. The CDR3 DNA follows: TGTGCCAGCAGCCTGCAGAATATGAACACTGAAGCTTTCTTT.

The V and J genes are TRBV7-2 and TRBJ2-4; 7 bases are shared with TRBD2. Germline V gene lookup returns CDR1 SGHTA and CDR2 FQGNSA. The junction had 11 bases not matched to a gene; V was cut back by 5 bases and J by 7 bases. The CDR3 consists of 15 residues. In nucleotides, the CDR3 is TGTGCCAGCAGCCCCCGATATGCGGGAGATAACATTCAGTACTTC. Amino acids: CASSPRYAGDNIQYF.

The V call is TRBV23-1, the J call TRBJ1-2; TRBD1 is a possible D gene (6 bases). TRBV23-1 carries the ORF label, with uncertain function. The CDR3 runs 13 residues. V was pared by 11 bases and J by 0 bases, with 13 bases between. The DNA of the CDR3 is TGCGCCCCCAGACAGGTAGCTAACTATGGCTACACCTTC. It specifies CAPRQVANYGYTF.

Written as DNA, the CDR3 is TGTGCCAGCAGCTTCAGGGTCCTCTCTGGGGCCAACGTCCTGACTTTC. Translating it yields CASSFRVLSGANVLTF. This chain connects TRBV5-5 to TRBJ2-6; D might be TRBD1 (5 bases). In germline, CDR1 is SGHKS, CDR2 YYEKEE (reference sequence). The length of the CDR3 is 16 residues. Between the trimmed V and J ends, which lost 2 bases and 0 bases, there was a span of 9 bases.

In DNA, the CDR3 is TGTGCCAGCAGCCAAGCGGGACTAGCGGGGACCAATGAGCAGTTCTTC. Translation gives CASSQAGLAGTNEQFF. The chain employs TRBV3-1 (or the pseudogene TRBV3-2) and TRBJ2-1, with 13 bases lining up with TRBD2. The trim removed 1 base at V and 6 bases at J, leaving 3 bases unmatched. CDR3 size: 16 residues. The germline CDR1 and CDR2 sequences are LGHDT and YNNKEL (reference sequence).

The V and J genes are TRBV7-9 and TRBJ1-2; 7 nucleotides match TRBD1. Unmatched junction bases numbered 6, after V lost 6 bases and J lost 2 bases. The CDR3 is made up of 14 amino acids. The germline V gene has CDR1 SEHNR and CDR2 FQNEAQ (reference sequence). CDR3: CASRQDRANYGYTF. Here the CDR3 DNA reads TGTGCCAGCAGACAAGACAGGGCGAACTATGGCTACACCTTC.

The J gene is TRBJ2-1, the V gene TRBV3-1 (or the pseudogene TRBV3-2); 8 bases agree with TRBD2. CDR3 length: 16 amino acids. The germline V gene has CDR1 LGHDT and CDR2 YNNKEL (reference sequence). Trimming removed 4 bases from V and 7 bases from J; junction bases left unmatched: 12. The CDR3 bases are TGTGCCAGCAGCCTCCAAGCGGGAGTCGAACCTAATGAGCAGTTCTTC. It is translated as CASSLQAGVEPNEQFF.

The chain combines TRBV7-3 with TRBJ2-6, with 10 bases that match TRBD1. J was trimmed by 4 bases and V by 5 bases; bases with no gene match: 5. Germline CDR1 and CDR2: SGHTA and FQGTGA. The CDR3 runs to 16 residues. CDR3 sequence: CASSRTGGSGANVLTF. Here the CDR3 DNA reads TGTGCCAGCAGCCGGACAGGGGGTTCCGGGGCCAACGTCCTGACTTTC.

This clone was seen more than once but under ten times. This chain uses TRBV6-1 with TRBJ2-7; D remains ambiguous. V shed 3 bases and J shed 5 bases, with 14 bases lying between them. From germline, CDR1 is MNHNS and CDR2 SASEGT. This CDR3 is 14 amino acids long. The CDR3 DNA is TGTGCCAGCAGTGAGTTGGGCAGAGTCGACGAGCAGTACTTC. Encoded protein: CASSELGRVDEQYF.

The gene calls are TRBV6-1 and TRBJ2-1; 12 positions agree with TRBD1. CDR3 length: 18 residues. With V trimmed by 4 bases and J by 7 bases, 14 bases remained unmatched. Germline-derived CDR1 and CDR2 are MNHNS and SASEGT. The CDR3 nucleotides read TGTGCCAGCAGTGCCCCACACTGGGGACAGGGGGCGCAAAATGAGCAGTTCTTC. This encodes CASSAPHWGQGAQNEQFF.

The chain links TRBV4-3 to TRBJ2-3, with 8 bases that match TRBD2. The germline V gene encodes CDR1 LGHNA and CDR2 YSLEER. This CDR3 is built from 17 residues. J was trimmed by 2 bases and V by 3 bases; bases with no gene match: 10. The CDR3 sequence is CASSHLLGGGTTDTQYF. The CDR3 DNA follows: TGCGCCAGCAGCCACCTCCTGGGCGGGGGGACCACAGATACGCAGTATTTT.